This T cell receptor (beta chain) was documented in a study of beta chain features in type 1 diabetes. Study-wide findings and caveats: TCRB CDR3 length was moderately but significantly reduced in all four CD4+ subsets of Type 1 diabetes patients.

As every portion of the isolated RNA was reverse transcribed, the sequencing read expressed TCRB transcripts. Some clones are missing from TCRdb's copy, which holds only in-frame ones; the method was immunoSEQ multiplex PCR. Of approximately 170,000 clones listed, approximately 8.1% are singletons. With 3 bases clipped from V and 1 base from J, the junction kept 4 bases outside the gene matches. CDR3 length: 15 residues. Looked up from germline, CDR1 is SGHTA and CDR2 is FQGNSA. Remarks on this clone: Its specificity is unknown.

The chain has TRBV7-2 and TRBJ2-3, with TRBD2 matching 7 bases. The sample comprised central memory CD4+ T cells from blood. The sequence derives from a woman between 35 and 50 years old with type 1 diabetes. The DNA for the CDR3 is TGTGCCAGCAGCTTGGGGGGGTTCGGCACAGATACGCAGTATTTT. Translation gives CASSLGGFGTDTQYF.